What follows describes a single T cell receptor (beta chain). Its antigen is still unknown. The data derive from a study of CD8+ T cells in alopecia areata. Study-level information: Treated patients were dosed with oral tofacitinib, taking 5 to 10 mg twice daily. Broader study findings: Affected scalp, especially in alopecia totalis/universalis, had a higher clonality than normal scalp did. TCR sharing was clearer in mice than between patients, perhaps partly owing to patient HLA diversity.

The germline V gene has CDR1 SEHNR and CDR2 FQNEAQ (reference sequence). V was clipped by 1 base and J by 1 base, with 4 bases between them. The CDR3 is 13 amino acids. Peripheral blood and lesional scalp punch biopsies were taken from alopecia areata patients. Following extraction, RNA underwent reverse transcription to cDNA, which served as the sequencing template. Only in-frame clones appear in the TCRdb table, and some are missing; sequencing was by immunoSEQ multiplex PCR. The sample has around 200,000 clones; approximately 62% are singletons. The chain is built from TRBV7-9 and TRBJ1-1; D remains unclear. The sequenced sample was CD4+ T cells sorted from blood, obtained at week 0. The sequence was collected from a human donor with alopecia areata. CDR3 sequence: CASSLEKNTEAFF. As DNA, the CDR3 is TGTGCCAGCAGCTTAGAGAAGAACACTGAAGCTTTCTTT.